This TCR beta chain was profiled in a study of T cells in Graves' hyperthyroidism and ophthalmopathy. The overall study: It was at initial diagnosis, before any treatment, that peripheral blood was collected.

Study conclusions and caveats: Ophthalmopathy was told apart from stable hyperthyroidism by a 13 V-J model.

A word on this clonotype: Its specificity is not known.

CDR3 length: 13 residues. Trimming shortened V by 5 bases and J by 5 bases, and 13 bases separated the two germline ends. Germline V CDR1 and CDR2: DFQATT, SNEGSKA (reference sequence). Template material for amplifying TCR beta CDR3 regions consisted of RNA transcripts. The HTBI primer set served for first-round RT-PCR of the TCR CDR3. Each CDR3 protein is one row after TCRdb ran MiXCR on the multiplex PCR reads. The sample holds some 490,000 distinct CDR3 sequences, 20% to 25% seen once. Input material: blood. The chain carries TRBV20-1 and TRBJ1-5; tentatively, D is TRBD1 (5 bases). This sequence originates from a woman aged 65 to 85 with Graves' ophthalmopathy. Written as DNA, the CDR3 is TGCAGTGCTTACAGGACACCTTATCAGCCCCAGCATTTT. Its translation: CSAYRTPYQPQHF.